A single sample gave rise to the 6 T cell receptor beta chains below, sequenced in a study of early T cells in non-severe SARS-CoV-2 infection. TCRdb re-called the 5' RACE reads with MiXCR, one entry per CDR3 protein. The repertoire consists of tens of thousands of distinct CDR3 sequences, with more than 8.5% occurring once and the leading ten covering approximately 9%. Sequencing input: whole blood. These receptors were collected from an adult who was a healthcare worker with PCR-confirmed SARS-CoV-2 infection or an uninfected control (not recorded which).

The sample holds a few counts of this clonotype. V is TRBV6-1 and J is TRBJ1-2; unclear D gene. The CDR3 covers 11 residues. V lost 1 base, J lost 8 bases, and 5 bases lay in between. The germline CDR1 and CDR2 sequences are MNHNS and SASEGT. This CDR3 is CASSEGGGYTF. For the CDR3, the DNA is TGTGCCAGCAGTGAAGGTGGCGGCTACACCTTC.

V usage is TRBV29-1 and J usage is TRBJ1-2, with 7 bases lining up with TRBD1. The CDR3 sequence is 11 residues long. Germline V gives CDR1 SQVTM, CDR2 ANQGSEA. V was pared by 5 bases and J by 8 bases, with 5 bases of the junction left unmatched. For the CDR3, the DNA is TGCAGCGTTAGGGACAGAGGAGGCTACACCTTC. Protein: CSVRDRGGYTF.

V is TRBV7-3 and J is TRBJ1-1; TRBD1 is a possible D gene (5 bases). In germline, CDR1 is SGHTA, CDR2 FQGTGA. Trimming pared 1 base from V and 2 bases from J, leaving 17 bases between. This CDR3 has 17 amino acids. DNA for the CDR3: TGTGCCAGCAGCTTAAGGGGTATCGGGACTCTAAACACTGAAGCTTTCTTT. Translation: CASSLRGIGTLNTEAFF.

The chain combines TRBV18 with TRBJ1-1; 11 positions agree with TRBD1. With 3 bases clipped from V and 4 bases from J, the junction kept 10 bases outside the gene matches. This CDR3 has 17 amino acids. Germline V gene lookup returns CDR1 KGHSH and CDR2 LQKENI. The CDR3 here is CASSPWTGGFNPTEAFF. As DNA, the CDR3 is TGTGCCAGCTCACCTTGGACAGGGGGCTTTAATCCCACTGAAGCTTTCTTT.

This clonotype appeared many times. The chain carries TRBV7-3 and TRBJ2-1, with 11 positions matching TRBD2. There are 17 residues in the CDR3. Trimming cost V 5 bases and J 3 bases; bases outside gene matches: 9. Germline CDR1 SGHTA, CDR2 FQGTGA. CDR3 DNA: TGTGCCAGCAGCCCAAGGGGACTAGCGGACCACTACAATGAGCAGTTCTTC. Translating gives CASSPRGLADHYNEQFF.

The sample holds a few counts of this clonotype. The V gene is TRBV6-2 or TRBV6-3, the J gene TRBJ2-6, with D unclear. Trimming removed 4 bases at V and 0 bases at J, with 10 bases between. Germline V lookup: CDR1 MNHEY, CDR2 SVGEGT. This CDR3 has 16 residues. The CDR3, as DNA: TGTGCCAGCAGTTCGGACGGGCTCTCTGGGGCCAACGTCCTGACTTTC. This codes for CASSSDGLSGANVLTF.